A single sample gave rise to the 32 T cell receptor beta chains below, sequenced in a study of human T cells and chemical hapten exposure. The time point was: patch test 1, 2 weeks after DPC sensitization. Treatment specified: therapeutic diphenylcyclopropenone sensitization with weekly scalp DPC. TCRdb re-called the RACE reads with MiXCR, one entry per CDR3 protein. The repertoire holds under 450,000 distinct CDR3 sequences, with around 5% as singletons. The sample in question was whole blood, obtained in connection with sensitization to the hapten diphenylcyclopropenone (DPC). The receptors come from a woman aged 45 to 65 with alopecia areata. Some clones in this sample may be carry-over from other donors' samples.

This clonotype was counted between two and nine times. The V and J genes are TRBV9 and TRBJ2-7; the D is unclear. Germline loops: CDR1 SGDLS, CDR2 YYNGEE. The CDR3 sequence is 13 residues long. Deletions cut 0 bases from V and 7 bases from J, with 11 bases between. Here the CDR3 DNA reads TGTGCCAGCAGCGTAGGCCCCTACGTGGAGCAGTACTTC. The encoded protein is CASSVGPYVEQYF.

This chain joins TRBV6-5 and TRBJ2-7; the D call may be TRBD1 or TRBD2 (5 bases each). The CDR3 consists of 14 residues. Between the trimmed V and J ends, which lost 6 bases and 2 bases, there was a span of 14 bases. The germline V gene encodes CDR1 MNHEY and CDR2 SVGAGI. CDR3 sequence reads: CASSHQGAAYEQYF. Here the CDR3 DNA reads TGTGCCAGCAGCCACCAGGGAGCAGCCTACGAGCAGTACTTC.

About this clonotype: A read error may explain this, as a much larger clone is one base away. The rearrangement uses TRBV27 and TRBJ2-3; a possible D gene is TRBD2 (6 bases). V was trimmed by 6 bases and J by 0 bases, leaving 10 bases between them. The CDR3 is 14 amino acids. Germline V gene data show CDR1 as MNHEY and CDR2 as SMNVEV (reference sequence). CDR3 residues: CASRVAASTDTQYF. CDR3 in DNA: TGTGCCAGCAGAGTAGCGGCTAGCACAGATACGCAGTATTTT.

This clonotype has a handful of counts. The chain combines TRBV20-1 with TRBJ2-1; D may be TRBD1 (5 bases). CDR3 length equals 14 residues. Trimming cost V 1 base and J 3 bases, with 10 bases left between them. The germline V gene has CDR1 DFQATT and CDR2 SNEGSKA (reference sequence). CDR3 protein: CSARGTPLYNEQFF. As DNA, the CDR3 is TGCAGTGCTAGAGGGACACCCCTCTACAATGAGCAGTTCTTC.

The chain links TRBV7-8 to TRBJ1-6; D gene unclear. The V end was cut by 3 bases, the J end by 7 bases, with 13 bases between. In germline, CDR1 is SGHVS, CDR2 FQNEAQ. The CDR3 is made up of 15 amino acids. CDR3 sequence (DNA): TGTGCCAGCAGCTTTAACCGGGAGACAAATTCACCCCTCCACTTT. Protein product: CASSFNRETNSPLHF.

This clonotype was seen a handful of times. The chain has TRBV20-1 and TRBJ2-1; 7 nucleotides agree with TRBD2. The germline V gene has CDR1 DFQATT and CDR2 SNEGSKA (reference sequence). V was clipped by 5 bases and J by 6 bases; unmatched bases: 7. This CDR3 contains 13 residues. The CDR3 DNA reads TGCAGTGCTTTGACGAGCGGGATCAATGAGCAGTTCTTC. Amino acids: CSALTSGINEQFF.

This clonotype was seen a few times. This chain joins TRBV5-1 and TRBJ1-1, with TRBD1 matching over 9 bases. This CDR3 is built from 15 residues. V was clipped by 0 bases and J by 3 bases; unmatched bases: 3. Germline assignment: CDR1 SGHRS and CDR2 YFSETQ. CDR3 coding DNA: TGCGCCAGCAGCTTGGGACAGGGGGAGGACACTGAAGCTTTCTTT. Translation gives CASSLGQGEDTEAFF. Full variable domain (rest looked up from reference TRBV5-1 and TRBJ1-1): KAGVTQTPRYLIKTRGQQVTLSCSPISGHRSVSWYQQTPGQGLQFLFEYFSETQRNKGNFPGRFSGRQFSNSRSEMNVSTLELGDSALYLCASSLGQGEDTEAFFGQGTRLTVV.

There are many counts of this clonotype. This chain links TRBV20-1 with TRBJ1-1, with D possibly being TRBD1 (5 bases). This CDR3 contains 13 residues. In germline, CDR1 is DFQATT, CDR2 SNEGSKA (reference sequence). Trimming took 3 bases from V and 1 from J, leaving 9 bases between them. CDR3 protein: CSARGQANTEAFF. The CDR3 DNA sequence: TGCAGTGCTAGGGGGCAGGCGAACACTGAAGCTTTCTTT.

This clonotype was counted only a few times. This chain links TRBV19 with TRBJ2-4, with D perhaps TRBD1 (6 bases). The germline CDR1 and CDR2 sequences are LNHDA and SQIVND (reference sequence). V was cut by 10 bases and J by 11 bases, with 24 bases left in between. The CDR3 sequence is 14 residues long. The CDR3 region is CATNSQGGTGVQYF. CDR3 bases: TGTGCCACAAATTCCCAAGGGGGTACCGGTGTTCAGTACTTC.

This clonotype occurred many times. This rearrangement joins TRBV7-2 to TRBJ2-3, with unresolved D. This CDR3 is built from 13 residues. The V end was cut by 5 bases, the J end by 6 bases, with 12 bases between. The V gene's germline CDR1 is SGHTA and CDR2 FQGNSA. The CDR3 reads CASSPRKADTQYF. CDR3 nucleotide sequence: TGTGCCAGCAGCCCCCGGAAGGCGGATACGCAGTATTTT. Combining the CDR3 with reference TRBV7-2 and TRBJ2-3 gives the whole variable domain GAGVSQSPSNKVTEKGKDVELRCDPISGHTALYWYRQSLGQGLEFLIYFQGNSAPDKSGLPSDRFSAERTGGSVSTLTIQRTQQEDSAVYLCASSPRKADTQYFGPGTRLTVL.

Many counts were recorded for this clonotype. The CDR3 nucleotides read TGTGCCAGCAGCCCCCTAGAATCGCGGGGGGATACGCAGTATTTT. It codes for CASSPLESRGDTQYF. The chain recombines TRBV7-2 with TRBJ2-3; 7 bases line up with TRBD2. CDR1 SGHTA and CDR2 FQGNSA come from the germline V gene. This CDR3 has 15 amino acids. Unmatched junction bases numbered 11, after V lost 5 bases and J lost 6 bases.

This clonotype was seen at least ten times. The genes are TRBV7-7 and TRBJ2-1, with 12 bases aligning to TRBD2. V gave up 1 base and J gave up 8 bases; unmatched junction bases: 6. Germline-derived CDR1 and CDR2 are SSHAT and FNYEAQ (reference sequence). This CDR3 is 16 amino acids long. CDR3: CASSLEASGRGYEQFF. DNA for the CDR3: TGTGCCAGCAGCTTAGAGGCTAGCGGGAGGGGCTATGAGCAGTTCTTC.

A remark on this clonotype: This sequence may be a read error, since a much larger clone differs from it by one base. The chain is built from TRBV11-2 and TRBJ2-1, with a possible D match to TRBD1 (5 bases). This CDR3 has 17 amino acids. The V gene's germline CDR1 is SGHAT and CDR2 FQNNGV. The CDR3 protein is CASSSGATTFSYNGQFF. CDR3 bases: TGTGCCAGCAGCTCTGGGGCCACGACCTTCTCCTACAATGGGCAGTTCTTC.

This clonotype was counted ten times or more. This rearrangement joins TRBV27 to TRBJ1-5; no reliable D call. CDR3 length equals 13 residues. V gave up 3 bases and J gave up 3 bases, with 6 bases separating them. CDR1 MNHEY and CDR2 SMNVEV come from the germline V gene (reference sequence). CDR3: CASSFGPNQPQHF. DNA of the CDR3: TGTGCCAGCAGTTTCGGCCCCAATCAGCCCCAGCATTTT.

There are many counts of this clonotype. The chain uses TRBV11-1 and TRBJ2-7; 7 bases fit TRBD1. The CDR3 extends over 16 amino acids. Germline V gene data show CDR1 as SGHAT and CDR2 as FQDESV (reference sequence). Trimming took 2 bases from V and 0 from J; bases not matched to a gene: 7. The CDR3, as DNA: TGTGCCAGCAGCTTATATCCGGGACAGAGCTCCTACGAGCAGTACTTC. It translates to CASSLYPGQSSYEQYF.

This clonotype turned up a few times. The V and J genes are TRBV4-2 and TRBJ1-1; D remains unclear. This CDR3 comprises 14 residues. Germline assignment: CDR1 LGHNA and CDR2 YNFKEQ. V shed 0 bases and J shed 9 bases, with 14 bases lying between them. The CDR3 loop reads CASSQDRSAGKAFF. Here the CDR3 DNA reads TGTGCCAGCAGCCAAGATCGCAGCGCCGGAAAAGCTTTCTTT.

This clonotype appeared many times. This sequence joins TRBV20-1 and TRBJ1-1; TRBD1 is a possible D gene (6 bases). Per germline, CDR1 DFQATT and CDR2 SNEGSKA (reference sequence). The length of the CDR3 is 13 residues. The CDR3 DNA sequence: TGCAGCGCGGATGGGGGGGCGCTCACTGAAGCTTTCTTT. Protein: CSADGGALTEAFF.

This clonotype was counted at least ten times. The rearrangement links TRBV3-1 to TRBJ1-4; no clear D gene. Deletions cut 1 base from V and 8 bases from J, with 14 bases between. CDR1 and CDR2 (germline): LGHDT, YNNKEL (reference sequence). This CDR3 has 15 residues. CDR3: CASSQAKRGWEKLFF. The CDR3 nucleotides read TGTGCCAGCAGCCAAGCAAAACGGGGATGGGAAAAACTGTTTTTT.

This clonotype was counted ten times or more. The genes are TRBV2 and TRBJ2-3; D is ambiguous. V was trimmed by 5 bases and J by 6 bases, leaving 12 bases between them. This CDR3 has 13 residues. CDR1 and CDR2 from the germline V gene are SNHLY and FYNNEI. CDR3 in amino acids: CASSSQTGDTQYF. DNA for the CDR3: TGTGCCAGCAGTTCCCAAACTGGGGATACGCAGTATTTT.

This clonotype showed up just a few times. The chain uses TRBV27 and TRBJ2-4, with D possibly being TRBD1 (5 bases). CDR1 and CDR2 from the germline V gene are MNHEY and SMNVEV (reference sequence). The CDR3 length is 17 residues. Trimming stripped 3 bases from V and 0 bases from J, with 15 bases between. As DNA, the CDR3 is TGTGCCAGCAGTTTGGGGCCGGGTTGGGGAGCCAAAAACATTCAGTACTTC. This encodes CASSLGPGWGAKNIQYF.

Only a few counts were recorded for this clonotype. This rearrangement joins TRBV29-1 to TRBJ1-1; unclear D gene. The CDR3 totals 11 residues. V was cut by 6 bases and J by 3 bases, with 8 bases left in between. The germline gives CDR1 SQVTM, CDR2 ANQGSEA. The CDR3 nucleotides read TGCAGCGTAACCCCCGACACTGAAGCTTTCTTT. Residues: CSVTPDTEAFF.

This clonotype was counted at least ten times. The genes are TRBV4-2 and TRBJ1-5; TRBD1 might be the D (6 bases). Trimming pared 4 bases from V and 3 bases from J, leaving 13 bases between. This CDR3 is built from 15 residues. CDR1 and CDR2 (germline): LGHNA, YNFKEQ. The CDR3 loop is CASSPGQSYNQPQHF. Written as DNA, the CDR3 is TGTGCCAGCAGCCCAGGACAGAGTTACAATCAGCCCCAGCATTTT.

This clonotype has at least ten counts. The chain couples TRBV28 to TRBJ2-3; a possible D gene is TRBD2 (5 bases). CDR1 and CDR2 from the germline V gene are MDHEN and SYDVKM. Trimming left V 6 bases short and J 3 bases short, with 13 bases between. The CDR3 contains 14 residues. CDR3 loop: CASSSSFLTDTQYF. The CDR3 nucleotides read TGTGCCAGCAGCTCTAGCTTCTTAACAGATACGCAGTATTTT.

The table lists this clonotype with a few counts. V is TRBV7-2 and J is TRBJ2-3; 8 bases fit TRBD2. Unmatched junction bases numbered 7, after V lost 6 bases and J lost 2 bases. This CDR3 has 15 amino acids. In germline, CDR1 is SGHTA, CDR2 FQGNSA. The CDR3: CASSSAGAYTDTQYF. DNA for the CDR3: TGTGCCAGCAGTTCAGCGGGGGCATACACAGATACGCAGTATTTT.

V is TRBV3-1 and J is TRBJ2-3, with TRBD2 matching over 8 bases. The CDR3 spans 15 residues. CDR1 is LGHDT, CDR2 YNNKEL, per germline (reference sequence). Trimming took 7 bases from V and 1 from J; bases not matched to a gene: 7. The CDR3 DNA reads TGTGCCAGCACCCTAAGCGGGGGAGGCACAGATACGCAGTATTTT. This translates into CASTLSGGGTDTQYF.

This chain connects TRBV11-3 to TRBJ2-3; D is ambiguous. The V and J ends lost 4 bases and 0 bases respectively, with 11 bases between them. This CDR3 has 15 residues. Germline V gives CDR1 SGHNT, CDR2 YENEEA. In DNA form, the CDR3 reads TGTGCCAGCAGCTCGGCGGCCAGTAGCACAGATACGCAGTATTTT. Translation gives CASSSAASSTDTQYF.

This chain uses TRBV9 with TRBJ1-4; 7 nucleotides match TRBD1. V was clipped by 2 bases and J by 5 bases; unmatched bases: 6. The CDR3 has 15 residues. Germline assignment: CDR1 SGDLS and CDR2 YYNGEE. The CDR3 sequence: CASSVEGAANEKLFF. The CDR3 DNA is TGTGCCAGCAGCGTGGAGGGGGCCGCGAATGAAAAACTGTTTTTT.

The chain uses TRBV3-1 and TRBJ1-1; 9 bases are a match to TRBD1. CDR1 and CDR2 (germline): LGHDT, YNNKEL (reference sequence). V was clipped by 4 bases and J by 4 bases; unmatched bases: 4. The CDR3 length is 14 residues. The CDR3 DNA reads TGTGCCAGCAGCCTAACAGGGGGCCGCACTGAAGCTTTCTTT. It encodes CASSLTGGRTEAFF.

The sample holds many counts of this clonotype. The gene calls are TRBV7-6 and TRBJ1-6; no reliable D call. The germline V gene has CDR1 SGHVS and CDR2 FNYEAQ. Trimming took 0 bases from V and 10 from J, leaving 7 bases between them. The CDR3 contains 13 residues. The CDR3 reads CASSLAQGSPLHF. The CDR3 DNA reads as TGTGCCAGCAGCTTAGCTCAAGGCTCACCCCTCCACTTT.

This clonotype was counted between two and nine times. This rearrangement joins TRBV20-1 to TRBJ2-3, with TRBD2 matching 7 bases. The V segment lost 6 bases and the J segment 2 bases; nucleotides outside the gene matches: 11. Germline V gene lookup returns CDR1 DFQATT and CDR2 SNEGSKA (reference sequence). The CDR3 extends over 15 amino acids. CDR3 DNA sequence: TGCAGTGCCCTGGATAACGGGGGGTACACAGATACGCAGTATTTT. This gives the protein CSALDNGGYTDTQYF.

This clonotype turned up a few times. The gene calls are TRBV19 and TRBJ2-7, with D possibly being TRBD1 (6 bases). Germline V gene sequence: CDR1 LNHDA, CDR2 SQIVND (reference sequence). The CDR3 is 13 amino acids. V dropped 9 bases and J dropped 2 bases, with 14 bases sitting between them. For the CDR3, the DNA is TGTGCCAGCGCGGCAGGGGTTCCCTACGAGCAGTACTTC. It codes for CASAAGVPYEQYF.

This clonotype was counted ten times or more. This chain's CDR3 is CSVDRAPNTEAFF. The CDR3 coding sequence is TGCAGCGTGGACAGGGCACCGAACACTGAAGCTTTCTTT. The rearrangement uses TRBV29-1 and TRBJ1-1; 8 bases fit TRBD1. In germline, CDR1 is SQVTM, CDR2 ANQGSEA. The CDR3 is 13 residues long. J gave up 1 base and V 6 bases, and 4 bases lay outside the gene matches.